The sequence of this T cell receptor (beta chain) was determined in a study of control samples from healthy donors and cancer patients. TCRdb's table, derived via immunoSEQ multiplex PCR, lists solely in-frame clones and lacks some. Its table records fewer than 250,000 clones. This receptor was obtained from a woman in her twenties or thirties in good health. Sequenced input: blood.

In nucleotides, the CDR3 is TGCAGCGGCATCCGGGACAGGGGGCGGGCAGATACGCAGTATTTT. The encoded protein is CSGIRDRGRADTQYF. The V gene is TRBV29-1, the J gene TRBJ2-3; 12 bases map to TRBD1. Germline V lookup: CDR1 SQVTM, CDR2 ANQGSEA. Germline trimming cut 7 bases from V and 4 bases from J; bases unmatched to any gene: 9. The CDR3 has 15 residues.